These 5 T cell receptor beta chains share one sample of origin, sequenced in a study of cytomegalovirus exposure and HLA in healthy donors. Use of 60 Vbeta and 13 Jbeta primers characterized the PCR. Produced via immunoSEQ multiplex PCR; TCRdb's table is partial and in-frame only. The sample yields over 100,000 clones, approximately 70% seen once. Sequencing used PBMCs. The receptor set was obtained from a young woman in good health and CMV-seronegative.

The chain is built from TRBV7-3 and TRBJ1-2, with a tentative D call TRBD1 (6 bases). V was pared by 6 bases and J by 6 bases, with 17 bases between. Germline V CDR1 and CDR2: SGHTA, FQGTGA. The CDR3 runs 14 residues. For the CDR3, the DNA is TGTGCCAGCAGGTTTCCAGGGGACCTAGATGGCTACACCTTC. It yields the protein CASRFPGDLDGYTF.

This clone was recorded a few times. The V call is TRBV7-9, the J call TRBJ2-1; no definite D call. Germline values: CDR1 SEHNR, CDR2 FQNEAQ (reference sequence). This CDR3 has 12 residues. Trimming pared 2 bases from V and 3 bases from J, leaving 2 bases between. This CDR3 reads CASSLHYNEQFF. CDR3 sequence (DNA): TGTGCCAGCAGCTTACACTACAATGAGCAGTTCTTC.

V is TRBV29-1 and J is TRBJ2-5, with D perhaps matching TRBD1 (6 bases). Germline values: CDR1 SQVTM, CDR2 ANQGSEA. V dropped 5 bases and J dropped 5 bases, with 15 bases sitting between them. The CDR3 has 13 residues. This CDR3 is CSVTTGNGETQYF. CDR3 nucleotides: TGCAGCGTTACCACAGGGAATGGGGAGACCCAGTACTTC.

The chain employs TRBV5-5 and TRBJ2-7, with D possibly being TRBD2 (5 bases). The CDR3 has 16 residues. Between the trimmed V and J ends, which lost 4 bases and 2 bases, there was a span of 19 bases. Per germline, CDR1 SGHKS and CDR2 YYEKEE (reference sequence). The CDR3 nucleotides are TGTGCCAGCAGCCGGACTTTAGGCCATAAAACCTACGAGCAGTACTTC. Protein sequence: CASSRTLGHKTYEQYF.

The rearrangement joins TRBV6-5 to TRBJ2-1, with 7 bases matching TRBD2. J was trimmed by 8 bases and V by 0 bases; bases with no gene match: 7. Germline V gives CDR1 MNHEY, CDR2 SVGAGI. This CDR3 has 15 residues. The CDR3, as DNA: TGTGCCAGCAGTTACTCGGCGGGAGCTTTGGATGAGCAGTTCTTC. The encoded protein is CASSYSAGALDEQFF.